What follows is one T cell receptor beta chain and its context. As yet, its antigen is unknown. This record comes from a study of graft-versus-host responses after intestinal transplantation. Study in general: Uniformly, recipients were administered anti-thymocyte globulin induction with subsequent tacrolimus and steroids for 2 to 3 years. Findings and limits, study-wide: Some GvH clones were seen earlier in gut or blood, suggesting intestinal origin. Within allografts, high graft-versus-host to host-versus-graft clonal ratios were seen among patients with graft-donor T cell macrochimerism.

Germline lookup yields CDR1 GTSNPN and CDR2 SVGIG (reference sequence). CDR3 length equals 11 residues. With 2 bases removed from V and 5 bases from J, the gap between germline ends came to 6 bases. Using immunoSEQ multiplex PCR, the repertoire was profiled, and TCRdb retains in-frame clones only, with some absent. The data hold about 59,000 clones, with about 94% observed a single time. This sample comprised unstimulated CD4+ T cells sorted from spleen or lymph node cells, obtained before transplant. This TCR came from a human donor who was the organ donor for an intestinal transplant. The chain is built from TRBV30 and TRBJ1-1; D remains unclear. The CDR3 bases are TGTGCCTGGAGTTTTAGAACTGAAGCTTTCTTT. Amino acid sequence: CAWSFRTEAFF.